This T cell receptor beta chain emerged from a study of T cells after posttransplantation cyclophosphamide. Busulfan-fludarabine conditioning, marrow transplant, and cyclophosphamide on days +3 and +4 were administered. This table comes from immunoSEQ multiplex PCR, and its TCRdb copy is limited to in-frame clones, with some not included. This sample has more than 4,000 clones; 77% occur once, and the top ten carry less than 50%. In germline, CDR1 is SGHAT, CDR2 FQNNGV. This CDR3 spans 16 amino acids. Trimming took 6 bases from V and 4 from J; bases not matched to a gene: 9. On this clone itself: Its antigen remains unidentified.

Study-wide results and limits: Donor CD8+ memory clones often dominated recipient blood repertoires at later times. Recipient CMV seropositivity and CMV reactivation strongly tracked TRB clonality.

Specimen: PBMCs, collected approximately 27 days after a stem cell transplant with posttransplant cyclophosphamide. This chain connects TRBV11-2 to TRBJ2-3, with 11 bases identical to TRBD2. This receptor was obtained from a male patient aged 45-59 years who received an allogeneic stem cell transplant from an unrelated donor, was CMV-positive, and had acute GVHD only. Among the T cells, some may be from the graft donor. CDR3 DNA sequence: TGTGCCAGCAGGAGGACTAGCGGGCGGACAGCAGATACGCAGTATTTT. This encodes CASRRTSGRTADTQYF.